This passage covers 32 T cell receptor beta chains from one sample sequenced in a study of identical twins. Each CDR3 protein is one row after TCRdb ran MiXCR on the 5' RACE reads. In the table there are some 500,000 distinct CDR3 sequences, approximately 14% of which are singletons. The same data also contributed to another study, on yellow fever vaccine responses in identical twins.

Sequenced input: CD4+ T cells sorted from blood. All receptors come from a woman younger than 30 in good health.

In its sample, this clonotype was seen a few times. The V call is TRBV28, the J call TRBJ2-7; 9 bases agree with TRBD1. The trim removed 6 bases at V and 3 bases at J, leaving 15 bases unmatched. Germline V gene sequence: CDR1 MDHEN, CDR2 SYDVKM. The CDR3 has 17 amino acids. CDR3 in DNA: TGTGCCAGCAGAGACCTACCCGGGACAGGGATTTTCTACGAGCAGTACTTC. Its translation: CASRDLPGTGIFYEQYF.

This clonotype occurred many times. The chain recombines TRBV7-9 with TRBJ2-5; TRBD2 matches at 7 bases. The V segment lost 0 bases and the J segment 4 bases; nucleotides outside the gene matches: 8. Germline CDR1 SEHNR, CDR2 FQNEAQ (reference sequence). The CDR3 totals 16 residues. CDR3 sequence (DNA): TGTGCCAGCAGCTTAGCTTTAGGATTAGCGGGAGAGACCCAGTACTTC. It codes for CASSLALGLAGETQYF.

The V call is TRBV12-3 or TRBV12-4, the J call TRBJ2-5, with D perhaps being TRBD1 or TRBD2 (5 bases each). This CDR3 has 14 amino acids. Trimming removed 7 bases at V and 5 bases at J, with 17 bases between. This chain's CDR3 is CASKGTDWGETQYF. The CDR3 DNA reads TGTGCCAGCAAAGGGACGGACTGGGGGGAGACCCAGTACTTC.

This clonotype was detected ten times or more. The chain combines TRBV12-3 or TRBV12-4 with TRBJ2-1; 7 nucleotides match TRBD1. This CDR3 has 17 amino acids. J gave up 0 bases and V 6 bases, and 11 bases lay outside the gene matches. The CDR3 region has the DNA TGTGCCAGCAGACGCAGACAGGGAAAGAGCTCCTACAATGAGCAGTTCTTC. Amino acids: CASRRRQGKSSYNEQFF.

This clonotype was counted a few times. The chain joins TRBV11-2 to TRBJ2-3; tentatively, D is TRBD1 or TRBD2 (6 bases each). CDR1 and CDR2 from the germline V gene are SGHAT and FQNNGV. Between the trimmed V and J ends, which lost 6 bases and 3 bases, there was a span of 13 bases. The CDR3 is made up of 14 amino acids. Here the CDR3 reads CASRNREETDTQYF. The CDR3 region has the DNA TGTGCCAGCAGGAACAGGGAGGAGACAGATACGCAGTATTTT.

This sequence joins TRBV2 and TRBJ1-4, with D possibly matching TRBD1 (6 bases). CDR3 length: 15 amino acids. V was shortened by 6 bases and J by 0 bases, with 11 bases between the two germline ends. CDR1 SNHLY and CDR2 FYNNEI come from the germline V gene. In DNA, the CDR3 is TGTGCCAGCAGAAACCAGGGGACAACTAATGAAAAACTGTTTTTT. It translates to CASRNQGTTNEKLFF.

The V call is TRBV27, the J call TRBJ2-1, with 8 nucleotides matching TRBD1. V trimming: 5 bases; J trimming: 9 bases; junction bases outside the gene matches: 12. The CDR3 is 15 residues long. Germline V gene lookup returns CDR1 MNHEY and CDR2 SMNVEV (reference sequence). The DNA of the CDR3 is TGTGCCAGCAGTCCTATCTCGACAGGGGACAGTGAGCAGTTCTTC. Translation: CASSPISTGDSEQFF.

This clonotype was seen a few times. V usage is TRBV20-1 and J usage is TRBJ1-5; D is unclear. Trimming pared 6 bases from V and 5 bases from J, leaving 14 bases between. This CDR3 comprises 13 residues. Per the germline V gene, CDR1 is DFQATT and CDR2 is SNEGSKA (reference sequence). CDR3 residues: CSAQQRADQPQHF. In DNA form, the CDR3 reads TGCAGTGCCCAGCAAAGGGCGGATCAGCCCCAGCATTTT.

V usage is TRBV2 and J usage is TRBJ2-7; D is perhaps TRBD1 (6 bases). V lost 6 bases and J 6 bases, leaving 18 bases between the germline ends. CDR1 is SNHLY and CDR2 is FYNNEI in the germline V gene. The CDR3 has 14 amino acids. The CDR3 nucleotides are TGTGCCAGCAGGCAATTACAGGGTATCGGCGAGCAGTACTTC. Protein sequence: CASRQLQGIGEQYF.

This clonotype was found a few times. The rearrangement links TRBV7-6 to TRBJ2-3, with a weak D call TRBD2 (6 bases). Germline assignment: CDR1 SGHVS and CDR2 FNYEAQ. V shed 5 bases and J shed 0 bases, with 15 bases lying between them. This CDR3 has 16 residues. CDR3 sequence: CASSPLGGISTDTQYF. The CDR3 DNA sequence: TGTGCCAGCAGCCCCCTAGGCGGGATTAGCACAGATACGCAGTATTTT.

This clonotype was found a few times. The chain links TRBV6-1 to TRBJ2-2; D call uncertain. V was trimmed by 6 bases and J by 2 bases, leaving 7 bases between them. Germline V gene lookup returns CDR1 MNHNS and CDR2 SASEGT. There are 13 residues in the CDR3. The DNA of the CDR3 is TGTGCCAGCAGGCAGGAAAACACCGGGGAGCTGTTTTTT. It specifies CASRQENTGELFF.

The rearrangement uses TRBV24-1 and TRBJ2-1, with 9 positions matching TRBD2. Germline loops: CDR1 KGHDR, CDR2 SFDVKD. The CDR3 runs to 15 residues. Germline trimming cut 3 bases from V and 8 bases from J; bases unmatched to any gene: 7. Here the CDR3 reads CATSDQRGAWDEQFF. DNA of the CDR3: TGTGCCACCAGTGATCAGCGGGGGGCCTGGGATGAGCAGTTCTTC.

This clonotype has more than one count but fewer than ten. The rearrangement links TRBV5-1 to TRBJ2-7; TRBD1 matches 7 bases. CDR3 length: 14 residues. The J segment lost 4 bases and the V segment lost 3 bases, leaving 7 bases of the junction unmatched. Germline V gene lookup returns CDR1 SGHRS and CDR2 YFSETQ. The CDR3 DNA sequence: TGCGCCAGCAGCTGGGGACAGATGACTTACGAGCAGTACTTC. Residues: CASSWGQMTYEQYF.

This clonotype was counted a few times. The chain is built from TRBV7-2 and TRBJ1-1, with D maybe TRBD1 (5 bases). Germline-derived CDR1 and CDR2 are SGHTA and FQGNSA. Trimming shortened V by 4 bases and J by 0 bases, and 15 bases separated the two germline ends. This CDR3 has 16 residues. The CDR3 sequence: CASSSSGIGVNTEAFF. For the CDR3, the DNA is TGTGCCAGCAGCTCCTCAGGGATAGGGGTGAACACTGAAGCTTTCTTT.

A remark on this clonotype: At one end the junction does not follow the germline gene, possibly because of a read error. The J gene is TRBJ1-1, the V gene TRBV20-1; TRBD1 is a possible D gene (6 bases). The CDR3 runs to 15 residues. Per the germline V gene, CDR1 is DFQATT and CDR2 is SNEGSKA (reference sequence). The CDR3 is CCARDRNRVRTEAFF. CDR3 DNA: TGCTGTGCTAGAGACCGAAACAGGGTTCGTACTGAAGCTTTCTTT.

This clonotype has more than one count but fewer than ten. The CDR3 sequence: CASTAGRMVDGYTF. The CDR3 nucleotides read TGTGCCAGCACCGCGGGGCGCATGGTGGATGGCTACACCTTC. J is TRBJ1-2 and V is TRBV5-8; tentatively, D is TRBD1 (5 bases). V lost 6 bases to trimming and J lost 6 bases, with 18 bases between them. Germline values: CDR1 SGHTS, CDR2 YDEGEE. This CDR3 is built from 14 residues.

This clonotype was observed many times. The rearrangement links TRBV15 to TRBJ2-3, with 10 bases identical to TRBD1. The CDR3 spans 17 residues. V lost 1 base, J lost 6 bases, and 10 bases stayed unmatched. In germline, CDR1 is LNHNV, CDR2 YYDKDF (reference sequence). CDR3 amino acids: CATSRAGGTGVGDTQYF. The CDR3 DNA is TGTGCCACCAGCAGAGCTGGAGGGACAGGGGTGGGTGATACGCAGTATTTT.

The chain combines TRBV7-9 with TRBJ2-7; D not certain. The V and J ends lost 5 bases and 3 bases respectively, with 8 bases between them. This CDR3 spans 12 amino acids. Germline CDR1 is SEHNR and CDR2 is FQNEAQ (reference sequence). CDR3 sequence (DNA): TGTGCCAGCAGCAACGTTATCTACGAGCAGTACTTC. It translates to CASSNVIYEQYF.

At least ten counts were recorded for this clonotype. The rearrangement joins TRBV12-3 or TRBV12-4 to TRBJ1-5; weak D call: TRBD1 (5 bases). This CDR3 is built from 15 residues. Deletions cut 2 bases from V and 1 base from J, with 9 bases between. For the CDR3, the DNA is TGTGCCAGCAGTTTAAGCAGGGAGAGCAATCAGCCCCAGCATTTT. As protein: CASSLSRESNQPQHF.

This clonotype came up a few times. This chain connects TRBV25-1 to TRBJ2-3; D not certain. The V end was cut by 6 bases, the J end by 6 bases, with 7 bases between. The CDR3 covers 11 residues. Germline V gene lookup returns CDR1 MGHDK and CDR2 SYGVNS. CDR3 region: CASSARDTQYF. CDR3 bases: TGTGCCAGCAGCGCCCGGGATACGCAGTATTTT.

This clonotype occurred a few times. This sequence joins TRBV29-1 and TRBJ2-7; D remains ambiguous. The CDR3 contains 12 residues. The ends were cut back, 2 bases at V and 6 bases at J, with 11 bases in the middle. Germline lookup yields CDR1 SQVTM and CDR2 ANQGSEA. CDR3 sequence reads: CSVEWALGEQYF. The CDR3 bases are TGCAGCGTTGAATGGGCCCTCGGCGAGCAGTACTTC.

The chain carries TRBV27 and TRBJ2-1; 12 bases align to TRBD2. V lost 6 bases, J lost 10 bases, and 10 bases stayed unmatched. Looked up from germline, CDR1 is MNHEY and CDR2 is SMNVEV (reference sequence). This CDR3 spans 15 amino acids. In DNA, the CDR3 is TGTGCCAGCAGCTCCCTAGCGGGGGGGGAGGGCGAGCAGTTCTTC. The encoded protein is CASSSLAGGEGEQFF.

The rearrangement joins TRBV29-1 to TRBJ1-1; D is uncertain. The germline gives CDR1 SQVTM, CDR2 ANQGSEA. The V and J ends lost 6 bases and 4 bases respectively, with 12 bases between them. The CDR3 runs 12 residues. In nucleotides, the CDR3 is TGCAGCGTGTCCCTGGGGAGCACTGAAGCTTTCTTT. It specifies CSVSLGSTEAFF.

J is TRBJ2-7 and V is TRBV4-3; TRBD2 matches 7 bases. Losses at the gene ends were 1 base for V and 3 bases for J; bases not matched to a gene: 6. The CDR3 is 15 amino acids. From germline, CDR1 is LGHNA and CDR2 YSLEER. CDR3 region: CASSQVGRGSYEQYF. The CDR3 DNA reads as TGCGCCAGCAGCCAAGTGGGGCGGGGGAGCTACGAGCAGTACTTC.

The chain has TRBV15 and TRBJ2-3; 11 bases align to TRBD1. Germline CDR1 and CDR2: LNHNV and YYDKDF (reference sequence). The junction had 7 bases not matched to a gene; V was cut back by 5 bases and J by 6 bases. The CDR3 has 15 amino acids. CDR3 DNA: TGTGCCACCAGCCTAGGACAGGGGGCATCCGATACGCAGTATTTT. It is translated as CATSLGQGASDTQYF.

This chain links TRBV28 with TRBJ2-5; 12 bases fit TRBD2. This CDR3 is built from 19 residues. V shed 2 bases, J shed 0 bases, and the junction held 10 bases outside the gene matches. Per the germline V gene, CDR1 is MDHEN and CDR2 is SYDVKM. This chain's CDR3 is CASSLPGSSGGAYQETQYF. The CDR3 DNA follows: TGTGCCAGCAGTTTACCCGGGTCTAGCGGGGGGGCGTACCAAGAGACCCAGTACTTC.

The V and J genes are TRBV20-1 and TRBJ2-7, with TRBD2 matching over 14 bases. The ends lost 0 bases at V and 7 bases at J; junction bases unmatched: 14. The CDR3 totals 18 residues. Germline assignment: CDR1 DFQATT and CDR2 SNEGSKA (reference sequence). The DNA for the CDR3 is TGCAGTGCTAGAGAAAGGGGGACTAGCGGGGGTATCTCGGGTGAGCAGTACTTC. Protein: CSARERGTSGGISGEQYF.

There are a few counts of this clonotype. The chain couples TRBV29-1 to TRBJ2-1, with 13 bases lining up with TRBD2. V lost 7 bases, J lost 0 bases, and 15 bases stayed unmatched. Germline loops: CDR1 SQVTM, CDR2 ANQGSEA. This CDR3 contains 19 residues. This CDR3 reads CSAPRSTSGGPSSYNEQFF. In DNA form, the CDR3 reads TGCAGCGCCCCTAGATCGACTAGCGGGGGGCCGAGCTCCTACAATGAGCAGTTCTTC.

This clonotype was seen only a few times. CDR3: CATSRGVSGRGNEQFF. The DNA of the CDR3 is TGTGCCACCAGCAGAGGAGTTAGCGGGAGGGGTAATGAGCAGTTCTTC. The chain recombines TRBV15 with TRBJ2-1; 11 nucleotides line up with TRBD2. J gave up 7 bases and V 1 base, and 6 bases lay outside the gene matches. The CDR3 has 16 amino acids. Germline-derived CDR1 and CDR2 are LNHNV and YYDKDF (reference sequence).

The table lists this clonotype with a few counts. V gene TRBV7-8 combines with J gene TRBJ2-1; perhaps D is TRBD1 or TRBD2 (5 bases each). V gave up 4 bases and J gave up 6 bases, with 16 bases separating them. This CDR3 region has 15 residues. Germline CDR1 SGHVS, CDR2 FQNEAQ. Here the CDR3 reads CASSWTGGRPNEQFF. The CDR3 DNA is TGTGCCAGCAGCTGGACTGGGGGTCGGCCCAATGAGCAGTTCTTC. Together with reference TRBV7-8 and TRBJ2-1, the CDR3 gives the full variable domain: GAGVSQSPRYKVAKRGQDVALRCDPISGHVSLFWYQQALGQGPEFLTYFQNEAQLDKSGLPSDRFFAERPEGSVSTLKIQRTQQEDSAVYLCASSWTGGRPNEQFFGPGTRLTVL.

The V call is TRBV6-1, the J call TRBJ2-5; no clear D. Trimming removed 7 bases at V and 0 bases at J, with 9 bases between. The CDR3 totals 13 residues. Germline values: CDR1 MNHNS, CDR2 SASEGT. CDR3 sequence (DNA): TGTGCCAGCACCCCGATGAACCAAGAGACCCAGTACTTC. Translated: CASTPMNQETQYF.

This clonotype occurred a few times. The chain joins TRBV10-3 to TRBJ2-1; D may match TRBD1 or TRBD2 (5 bases each). The ends were cut back, 0 bases at V and 5 bases at J, with 14 bases in the middle. CDR3 length: 16 residues. Germline values: CDR1 ENHRY, CDR2 SYGVKD. The CDR3 coding sequence is TGTGCCATCAGTGAGTCAGCCGCAGGGACCAACAATGAGCAGTTCTTC. Protein sequence: CAISESAAGTNNEQFF.